The 2 T cell receptor beta chains in this list originate from one sample, sequenced in a study of spatial heterogeneity in lung cancer. TCRdb fed the 5' RACE reads into MiXCR, producing one record per CDR3 protein. The data contain 50,000 to 60,000 distinct CDR3 sequences, more than 6.5% of them seen just once; the ten biggest clones take up about a third. The time point: blood at routine non-recurrence follow-up after resection. In each case, whole RNA from tumor, nontumor lung or frozen PBMC was sequenced unsorted. The source material was PBMCs, sampled at follow-up. Receptors were obtained from a female donor with early-stage non-small cell lung cancer.

The chain combines TRBV5-1 with TRBJ1-4, with TRBD1 as a possible D gene (5 bases). This CDR3 is built from 14 residues. Per germline, CDR1 SGHRS and CDR2 YFSETQ. V was pared by 4 bases and J by 0 bases, with 7 bases between. CDR3 residues: CASSGATTNEKLFF. The CDR3 DNA reads TGCGCCAGCAGCGGGGCAACAACTAATGAAAAACTGTTTTTT.

This clonotype showed up many times. The rearrangement joins TRBV7-2 to TRBJ2-5; D uncertain. V lost 4 bases to trimming and J lost 5 bases, with 11 bases between them. Germline CDR1 is SGHTA and CDR2 is FQGNSA. The CDR3 contains 13 residues. The CDR3 protein is CASSSRNSETQYF. The CDR3, as DNA: TGTGCCAGCAGCTCTCGTAATTCGGAGACCCAGTACTTC.